The clone carrying this T cell receptor beta chain was seen a handful of times. The CDR3 is 15 residues long. Germline CDR1 is MDHEN and CDR2 is SYDVKM. V lost 3 bases and J 8 bases, leaving 17 bases between the germline ends. The sample originates from a study of T-cell reconstitution after alpha-beta-depleted transplantation in children. Preparation of the TCRbeta library involved a method that used unique molecular identifiers. TCRdb reanalysed the PCR reads using MiXCR and keeps one entry per CDR3 protein. The repertoire includes about 120,000 distinct CDR3 sequences, under 13% of them detected once, and around 35% sits in the top ten.

The clonotype was recovered from a boy younger than 10 with acute lymphoblastic leukemia, due to receive a stem cell transplant. The chain recombines TRBV28 with TRBJ1-3; maybe TRBD1 (5 bases). The sample here was PBMCs, taken before TCRalphabeta/CD19-depleted stem cell transplant. As DNA, the CDR3 is TGTGCCAGCAGTTTCATGGGTCAGGGAGGAGACACCATATATTTT. This translates into CASSFMGQGGDTIYF.